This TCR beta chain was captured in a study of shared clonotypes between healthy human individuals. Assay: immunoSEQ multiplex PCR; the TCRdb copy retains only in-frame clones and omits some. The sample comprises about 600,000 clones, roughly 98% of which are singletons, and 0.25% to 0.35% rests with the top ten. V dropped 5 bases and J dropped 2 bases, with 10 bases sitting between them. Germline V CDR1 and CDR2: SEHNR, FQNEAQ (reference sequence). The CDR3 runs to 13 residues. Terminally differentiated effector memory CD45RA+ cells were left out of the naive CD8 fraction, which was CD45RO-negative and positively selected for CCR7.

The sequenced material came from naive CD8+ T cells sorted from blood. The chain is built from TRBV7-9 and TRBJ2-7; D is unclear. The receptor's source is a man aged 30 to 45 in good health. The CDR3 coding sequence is TGTGCCAGCAGCGTATCTACAGCCTACGAGCAGTACTTC. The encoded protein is CASSVSTAYEQYF.